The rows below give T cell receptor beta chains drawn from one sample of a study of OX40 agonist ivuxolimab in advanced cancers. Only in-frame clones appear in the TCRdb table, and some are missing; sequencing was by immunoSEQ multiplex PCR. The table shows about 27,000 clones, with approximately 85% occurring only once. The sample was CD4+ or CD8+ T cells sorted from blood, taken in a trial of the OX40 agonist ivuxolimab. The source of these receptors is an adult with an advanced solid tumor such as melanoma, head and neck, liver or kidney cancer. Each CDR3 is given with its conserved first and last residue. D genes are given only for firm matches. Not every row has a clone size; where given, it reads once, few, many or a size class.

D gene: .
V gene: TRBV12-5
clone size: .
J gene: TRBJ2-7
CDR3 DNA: TGTGCTAGTGGTTTGGTTGGTGGGGCCTACGAGCAGTACTTC
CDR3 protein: CASGLVGGAYEQYF

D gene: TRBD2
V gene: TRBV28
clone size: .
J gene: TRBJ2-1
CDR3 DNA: TGTGCCAGCAGCTTGGCTAGCGGGGGCTTTTACAATGAGCAGTTCTTC
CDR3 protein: CASSLASGGFYNEQFF

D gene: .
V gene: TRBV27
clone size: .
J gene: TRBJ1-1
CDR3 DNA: TGTGCCAGCAGTTTAAGGGTCCTTACTGAAGCTTTCTTT
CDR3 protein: CASSLRVLTEAFF

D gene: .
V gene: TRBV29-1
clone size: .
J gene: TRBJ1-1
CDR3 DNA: TGCAGCGTTGTTGTCGTGGGCGAAGCTTTCTTT
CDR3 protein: CSVVVVGEAFF

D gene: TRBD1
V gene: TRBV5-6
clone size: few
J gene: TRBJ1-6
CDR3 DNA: TGTGCCAGCACCGGGACAGGGGAGGGTTCACCCCTCCACTTT
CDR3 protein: CASTGTGEGSPLHF

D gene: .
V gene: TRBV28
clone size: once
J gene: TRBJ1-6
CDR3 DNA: TGTGCCAGCCAGACCCCTGAAGGGTCCTATAATTCACCCCTCCACTTT
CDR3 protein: CASQTPEGSYNSPLHF

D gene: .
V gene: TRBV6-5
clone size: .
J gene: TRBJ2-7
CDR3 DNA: TGTGCCAGCACTAAGGGGGGGGCACTCCAGCAGTACTTC
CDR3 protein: CASTKGGALQQYF

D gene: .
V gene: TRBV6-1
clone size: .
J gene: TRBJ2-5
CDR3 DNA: TGTGCCATCCTAAACTGGAAAGAGACCCAGTACTTC
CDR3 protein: CAILNWKETQYF

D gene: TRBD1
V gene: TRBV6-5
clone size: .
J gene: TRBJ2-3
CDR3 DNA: TGTGCCAGCAGTTCGACAGGGGGCGCAGATACGCAGTATTTT
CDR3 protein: CASSSTGGADTQYF

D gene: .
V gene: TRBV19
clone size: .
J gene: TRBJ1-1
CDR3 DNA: TGTGCCAGTGATAGCGGGCAGGGGCGGTACGCTGAAGCTTTCTTT
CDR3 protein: CASDSGQGRYAEAFF

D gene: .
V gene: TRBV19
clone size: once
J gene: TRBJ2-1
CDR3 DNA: TGTGCCAGTAGTATAGAGGGGACGCCCGAATACAATGAGCAGTTCTTC
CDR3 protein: CASSIEGTPEYNEQFF

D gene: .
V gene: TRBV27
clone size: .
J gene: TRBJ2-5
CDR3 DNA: TGTGCCAGCAGTTTCAGTCCCAAAGAGACCCAGTACTTC
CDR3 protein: CASSFSPKETQYF

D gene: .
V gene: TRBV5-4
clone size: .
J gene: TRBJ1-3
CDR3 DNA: TGTGCCAGCAGCTTGGAGGTGGACGGAAACACCATATATTTT
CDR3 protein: CASSLEVDGNTIYF

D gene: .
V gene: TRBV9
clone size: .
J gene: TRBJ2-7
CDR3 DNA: TGTGCCAGCAGCGTAGGGGACATGGGAAGCTACGAGCAGTACTTC
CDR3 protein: CASSVGDMGSYEQYF

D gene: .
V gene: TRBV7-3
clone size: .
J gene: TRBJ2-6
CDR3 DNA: TGTGCCAGCAGCCTCCGCAACCCTGGGGCCAACGTCCTGACTTTC
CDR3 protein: CASSLRNPGANVLTF

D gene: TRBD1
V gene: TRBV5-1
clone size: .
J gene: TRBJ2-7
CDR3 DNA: TGCGCCAGCAGCTTGGCCGGCGGGACAGGGGGCGACTACGAGCAGTACTTC
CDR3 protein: CASSLAGGTGGDYEQYF

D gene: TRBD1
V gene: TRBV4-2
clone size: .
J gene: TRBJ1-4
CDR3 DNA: TGTGCCAGCAGCCAACCCTTGGGACAGGGGGGGGAAAAACTGTTTTTT
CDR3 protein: CASSQPLGQGGEKLFF

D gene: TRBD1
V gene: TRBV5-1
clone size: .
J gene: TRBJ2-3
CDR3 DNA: TGCGCCAGCAGCTTGGCTCAGGGGGCGAGATTTATGGATACGCAGTATTTT
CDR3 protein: CASSLAQGARFMDTQYF

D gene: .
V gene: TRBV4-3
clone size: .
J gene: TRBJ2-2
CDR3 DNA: TGCGCCAGCAGCCCCCGTTGGGGGCCGAACACCGGGGAGCTGTTTTTT
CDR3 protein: CASSPRWGPNTGELFF

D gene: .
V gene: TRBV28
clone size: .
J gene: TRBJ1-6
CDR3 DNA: TGTGCCAGCAACCCCGGGAGTAACTATAATTCACCCCTCCACTTT
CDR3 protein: CASNPGSNYNSPLHF

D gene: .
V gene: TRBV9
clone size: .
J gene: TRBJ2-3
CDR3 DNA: TGTGCCAGCAACGGGGACGGGGCTAGCACAGATACGCAGTATTTT
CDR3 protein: CASNGDGASTDTQYF

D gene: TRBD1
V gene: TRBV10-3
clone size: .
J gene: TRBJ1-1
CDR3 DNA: TGTGCCATCAGTGAGACAGGGGAAGGGTACACTGAAGCTTTCTTT
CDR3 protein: CAISETGEGYTEAFF

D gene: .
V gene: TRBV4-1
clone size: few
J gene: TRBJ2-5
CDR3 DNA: TGCGCCAGCAGCCTACAAGGGCCAGGGAGCTCTCAAGAGACCCAGTACTTC
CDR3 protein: CASSLQGPGSSQETQYF

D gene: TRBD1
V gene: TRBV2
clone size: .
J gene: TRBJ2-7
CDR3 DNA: TGTGCCAGCAGGGGACAGGGGTTGGGCTACGAGCAGTACTTC
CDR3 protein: CASRGQGLGYEQYF

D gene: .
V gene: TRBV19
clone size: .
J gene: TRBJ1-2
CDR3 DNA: TGTGCCAGTAGTATAGGGGACGGTCCTGGCTATGGCTACACCTTC
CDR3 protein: CASSIGDGPGYGYTF

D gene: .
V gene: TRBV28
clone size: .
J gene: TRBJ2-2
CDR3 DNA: TGTGCCAGCAGTCCCCCGGGCCCGAACACCGGGGAGCTGTTTTTT
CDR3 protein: CASSPPGPNTGELFF

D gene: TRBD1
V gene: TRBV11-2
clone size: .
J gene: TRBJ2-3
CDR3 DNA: TGTGCCAGCAGCGACCACAGGGGGCTGGGCACAGATACGCAGTATTTT
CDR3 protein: CASSDHRGLGTDTQYF

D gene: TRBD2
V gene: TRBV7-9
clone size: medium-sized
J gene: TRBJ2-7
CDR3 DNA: TGTGCCAGCAGCCCGAGGACTAGCCACGACGAGCAGTACTTC
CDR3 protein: CASSPRTSHDEQYF

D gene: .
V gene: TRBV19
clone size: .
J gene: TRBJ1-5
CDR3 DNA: TGTGCCAGTAGTGTTGGCAATCAGCCCCAGCATTTT
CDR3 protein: CASSVGNQPQHF

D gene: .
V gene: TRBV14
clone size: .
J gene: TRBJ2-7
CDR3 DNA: TGTGCCAGCAGCCAAGGGGTCAGCTTCTACGAGCAGTACTTC
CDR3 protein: CASSQGVSFYEQYF

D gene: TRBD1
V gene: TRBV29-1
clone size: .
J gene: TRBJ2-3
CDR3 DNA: TGCAGCGTTGAAGCGGAATGGACAGGGGGTACAGATACGCAGTATTTT
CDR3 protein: CSVEAEWTGGTDTQYF

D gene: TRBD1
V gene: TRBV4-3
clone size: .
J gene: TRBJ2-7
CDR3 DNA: TGCGCCAGCAGCCCTTCACGGACAGGGGACTACGAGCAGTACTTC
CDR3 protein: CASSPSRTGDYEQYF

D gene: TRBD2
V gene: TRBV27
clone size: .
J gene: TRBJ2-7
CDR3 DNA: TGTGCCAGCAGTTTAAGCGGGGGGGGCTCCTACGAGCAGTACTTC
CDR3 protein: CASSLSGGGSYEQYF

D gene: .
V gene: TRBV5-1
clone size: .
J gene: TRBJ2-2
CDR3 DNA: TGCGCCAGCAGCTTTTATACAGGGTTGACCGGGGAGCTGTTTTTT
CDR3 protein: CASSFYTGLTGELFF